Following are 17 T cell receptor beta chains from one sample sequenced in a study of shared clonotypes between healthy human individuals. TCRdb's copy holds only in-frame clones and misses some; the assay was immunoSEQ multiplex PCR. The data contain about 1 million clones, around 74% of them singletons. Sequenced material: memory CD4+ T cells sorted from blood. The subset here: CD45RA-negative fraction. These receptors originate from a man between 18 and 35 years old in good health.

The genes are TRBV28 and TRBJ2-2, with a weak D call TRBD1 (6 bases). Germline lookup yields CDR1 MDHEN and CDR2 SYDVKM. Between the trimmed V and J ends, which lost 7 bases and 4 bases, there was a span of 13 bases. CDR3 length: 14 amino acids. In DNA, the CDR3 is TGTGCCAGCACCACAGGGTGGAGCACCGGGGAGCTGTTTTTT. Its translation is CASTTGWSTGELFF.

This clone appeared once. The rearrangement links TRBV2 to TRBJ1-5; D is unclear. V was trimmed by 2 bases and J by 5 bases, leaving 13 bases between them. The V gene's germline CDR1 is SNHLY and CDR2 FYNNEI. The CDR3 spans 15 residues. For the CDR3, the DNA is TGTGCCAGCAGTGAACGGGAAACACTTTATCAGCCCCAGCATTTT. Translated: CASSERETLYQPQHF.

There are a few counts of this clone. The CDR3 DNA reads TGCGCCAGCAGCGCCCGGCCCCCGGGCGGGAGTAATGAAAAACTGTTTTTT. Translation gives CASSARPPGGSNEKLFF. The V and J genes are TRBV5-1 and TRBJ1-4; D call uncertain. CDR3 length: 17 residues. V was clipped by 4 bases and J by 4 bases, with 20 bases between them. CDR1 is SGHRS, CDR2 YFSETQ, per germline.

This clone has just one count. The rearrangement links TRBV1 to TRBJ2-7; the table's D call, TRBD1, has no DNA check behind it. TRBV1 constitutes a pseudogene. CDR3 length equals 13 residues. CDR3 residues: CTSSHGTGDEQYF. The DNA for the CDR3 is TGCACCAGCAGCCATGGAACAGGGGACGAGCAGTACTTC.

V gene TRBV18 combines with J gene TRBJ2-3; D gene unclear. There are 13 residues in the CDR3. From germline, CDR1 is KGHSH and CDR2 LQKENI. Deletions cut 2 bases from V and 3 bases from J, with 6 bases between. CDR3 in amino acids: CASSPGVTDTQYF. Written as DNA, the CDR3 is TGTGCCAGCTCACCAGGGGTAACAGATACGCAGTATTTT.

The rearrangement joins TRBV5-1 to TRBJ1-2; 7 nucleotides line up with TRBD1. The V segment lost 3 bases and the J segment 4 bases; nucleotides outside the gene matches: 6. This CDR3 is 14 amino acids long. Germline V gene lookup returns CDR1 SGHRS and CDR2 YFSETQ. The CDR3 sequence: CASSSGGDSYGYTF. The CDR3 DNA reads TGCGCCAGCAGCTCCGGGGGGGACAGCTATGGCTACACCTTC.

As for this clone: At one end the junction does not follow the germline gene, possibly because of a read error. The genes are TRBV9 and TRBJ1-1; 9 bases match TRBD1. The CDR3 runs 15 residues. CDR1 is SGDLS, CDR2 YYNGEE, per germline. This CDR3 is CASSVGTGVKTEAFF. DNA of the CDR3: TGTGCCAGCAGCGTAGGGACAGGGGTGAAAACTGAAGCTTTCTTT. Looking up the rest from reference TRBV9 and TRBJ1-1 gives the full variable domain: DSGVTQTPKHLITATGQRVTLRCSPRSGDLSVYWYQQSLDQGLQFLIQYYNGEERAKGNILERFSAQQFPDLHSELNLSSLELGDSALYFCASSVGTGVKTEAFFGQGTRLTVV.

Only a few counts were recorded for this clone. V usage is TRBV19 and J usage is TRBJ2-1; D gene unclear. The CDR3 length is 12 residues. Germline V gives CDR1 LNHDA, CDR2 SQIVND (reference sequence). V was shortened by 9 bases and J by 8 bases, with 14 bases between the two germline ends. CDR3 sequence: CASRRYGDEQFF. The CDR3 DNA reads TGTGCCAGCCGCCGCTATGGCGATGAGCAGTTCTTC.

The chain links TRBV9 to TRBJ2-1; maybe TRBD1 (5 bases). The CDR3 contains 13 residues. The germline gives CDR1 SGDLS, CDR2 YYNGEE. Trimming pared 4 bases from V and 8 bases from J, leaving 13 bases between. The chain's CDR3 is CASSIRTNYEQFF. CDR3 nucleotides: TGTGCCAGCAGCATAAGGACAAATTATGAGCAGTTCTTC.

As for this clone: A much bigger clone sits one base away, suggesting this may be a read error. This sample also contains other DNA sequences that code for the same CDR3. CDR3: CASSRGDVQGRTEAFF. In DNA form, the CDR3 reads TGTGCCAGCAGCCGAGGGGACGTCCAGGGGCGCACTGAAGCTTTCTTT. The chain uses TRBV7-9 and TRBJ1-1, with D perhaps matching TRBD1 (6 bases). The CDR3 runs to 16 residues. Germline CDR1 SEHNR, CDR2 FQNEAQ (reference sequence). Trimming shortened V by 5 bases and J by 4 bases, and 20 bases separated the two germline ends.

The chain couples TRBV5-6 to TRBJ1-1; the D is unclear. Trimming took off 4 bases at V and 2 bases at J, with 9 bases between the two ends. The CDR3 length is 13 residues. Germline CDR1 is SGHDT and CDR2 is YYEEEE. Here the CDR3 reads CASSPPTNTEAFF. CDR3 DNA sequence: TGTGCCAGCAGCCCACCTACTAACACTGAAGCTTTCTTT.

The V gene is TRBV28, the J gene TRBJ1-1; D may be TRBD1 (5 bases). V lost 6 bases and J lost 1, with 12 bases in between. The CDR3 totals 14 residues. CDR1 and CDR2 (germline): MDHEN, SYDVKM. The chain's CDR3 is CASSSQGANTEAFF. CDR3 bases: TGTGCCAGCAGCTCGCAGGGAGCGAACACTGAAGCTTTCTTT.

This rearrangement joins TRBV2 to TRBJ2-1; 13 bases line up with TRBD2. From germline, CDR1 is SNHLY and CDR2 FYNNEI. V was clipped by 6 bases and J by 0 bases; unmatched bases: 5. This CDR3 has 17 residues. The CDR3 reads CASREGLAGFSYNEQFF. CDR3 bases: TGTGCCAGCAGGGAGGGACTAGCGGGATTCTCCTACAATGAGCAGTTCTTC.

This chain joins TRBV6-5 and TRBJ2-7; 8 positions match TRBD1. CDR3 length: 14 residues. After removal of 5 bases from V and 0 bases from J, the junction contained 3 bases not matched to a gene. Germline V CDR1 and CDR2: MNHEY, SVGAGI. The CDR3 is CASSATGGSYEQYF. CDR3 DNA sequence: TGTGCCAGCAGTGCCACAGGGGGCTCCTACGAGCAGTACTTC.

In nucleotides, the CDR3 is TGTGCCAGCAGCTTCTTAGCGGGAGCCCTCAATGAGCAGTTCTTC. It yields the protein CASSFLAGALNEQFF. The chain combines TRBV11-2 with TRBJ2-1; TRBD2 matches at 9 bases. The junction had 6 bases not matched to a gene; V was cut back by 3 bases and J by 6 bases. CDR3 length: 15 amino acids. Germline lookup yields CDR1 SGHAT and CDR2 FQNNGV.

V usage is TRBV6-6 and J usage is TRBJ2-1, with TRBD2 matching over 9 bases. V shed 0 bases, J shed 6 bases, and the junction held 6 bases outside the gene matches. Germline V CDR1 and CDR2: MNHNY, SVGAGI (reference sequence). The CDR3 loop spans 16 amino acids. DNA of the CDR3: TGTGCCAGCAGTTACTCGGCGGGAGCGGGAGGCAATGAGCAGTTCTTC. Translation gives CASSYSAGAGGNEQFF.

This clone was counted once. The chain joins TRBV7-2 to TRBJ2-6; 11 bases agree with TRBD1. The CDR3 is 18 residues long. Trimming cost V 5 bases and J 0 bases; bases outside gene matches: 6. Germline V gene sequence: CDR1 SGHTA, CDR2 FQGNSA. CDR3 in DNA: TGTGCCAGCAGCCCGTGGACAGGGGGCGGCTCTGGGGCCAACGTCCTGACTTTC. This translates into CASSPWTGGGSGANVLTF.